This T cell receptor (beta chain) was recovered during a study of blood T cells in healthy people across ages (dated by TCRdb to 2014 to 2015). Turning to the overall study: In model experiments, roughly one uniquely barcoded TCR beta cDNA molecule per two T cells was captured by template switching. To avoid experimental bias, donors of different ages were randomly spread across the sequencing lanes. Two additional independent replicas of 1 million unique cDNA reads from the same blood draw were analyzed for two donors (one aged 18 to 30 and one aged 80 or older). Using deep sequencing normalized with unique cDNA molecular identifiers, the study measured how TCR beta repertoire diversity changes with age. Donors were grouped into four age groups: young (average approximately 16 years), middle-aged (around 39), aged (around 60) and long-lived (just over 80).

Systemically healthy Caucasian individuals from Russia, 35 to 50 in total and aged about 6 to 95 years, were included as donors. Each donor gave 8 to 10 milliliters of peripheral blood, collected into EDTA-treated Vacutainer tubes. Ficoll-Paque density-gradient centrifugation was used to isolate PBMCs, with at least 7 million obtained per sample. Trizol reagent was used to extract total RNA from the PBMCs, yielding at least 5.5 micrograms per sample. Naive CD45RAhigh/CD27high T cell percentages were measured by flow cytometry on a PBMC aliquot from every donor. In the case of this clonotype: The clone's antigen remains unknown. Base qualities are not recorded, but no much larger clone differs from it by a single base.

At the junction V is shortened by 3 bases and J by 4 bases, with 13 bases in between. From a lookup of the germline V gene (reference sequence), CDR1 and CDR2 are DFQATT and SNEGSKA. Reading from cysteine to phenylalanine, the CDR3 counts 13 amino acids. The kept DNA is CDR3 alone, 39 bases in frame from the first base. Results and caveats for the whole study, not just this receptor: Because the CMV infection status of the donors was unknown, age-related changes in expanded clonotypes may potentially have been confounded. Observed TCR beta diversity per million T cells fell roughly linearly with age, and a significant reduction was already apparent by age roughly 40. Conclusive comparison of naive and antigen-experienced compartments was prevented by the profiling of bulk unsorted PBMCs. There was a strong correlation between observed TCR beta diversity and the percentage of naive T cells measured by flow cytometry. The long-lived group showed more naive CD4+ T cells, fewer expanded clones and increased TCR diversity than the aged group, suggesting age selection. Estimates of total diversity based on one million sequenced T cells were considered lower bounds and underestimates.

To prepare the library, 5' RACE was applied. TCRdb records Illumina HiSeq 2500 as the sequencer. The second PCR ran for roughly 7 to 11 cycles and used a J-beta primer mix along with a sample-barcoded 5' primer. A unique molecular identifier was introduced onto each TCR beta cDNA molecule by a template-switch 5' adaptor carrying 12 random nucleotides. At least 3 million CDR3-containing paired-end reads were obtained from each sample. First-strand cDNA synthesis was performed from all RNA using the Mint cDNA synthesis kit, with priming by a TRBC-specific oligonucleotide. After uracil-DNA glycosylase treatment, a first 18-cycle PCR used universal primers M1SS and BC2_uni_R on all cDNA. As for the authors' bioinformatics: For normalization, 1 million high-quality reads, each with a distinct molecular identifier, were randomly selected from each sample. Reads with shared molecular identifiers were discarded instead of being binned into consensus sequences. MiTCR, with a Q25 quality threshold and the strictest error-elimination algorithm, was used for CDR3 identification, clonotype clustering and error correction. A nonparametric unseen species model with Euler transformation was used to estimate lower-bound total TCR beta diversity. Using fastp at Q25 and MiXCR, TCRdb reprocessed the public reads and kept productive beta chains. One record per CDR3 amino acid sequence lists the most common genes and DNA. The V and J calls were determined by TCRdb, not by the authors. For this sample there are 1.4 million to 1.5 million distinct CDR3 sequences; 40% to 50% appear just once. The top ten clonotypes cover roughly 7.9% of the sample.

The source is a woman aged 18 to 35 in good health. Sequencing was done on a sample of blood. The sequence is built from TRBV20-1 and TRBJ2-7; confidence is insufficient to name the D gene. The sequenced DNA: TGCAGTGCTAGGGGTGTGAACTCTTACGAGCAGTACTTC. It translates as CSARGVNSYEQYF.